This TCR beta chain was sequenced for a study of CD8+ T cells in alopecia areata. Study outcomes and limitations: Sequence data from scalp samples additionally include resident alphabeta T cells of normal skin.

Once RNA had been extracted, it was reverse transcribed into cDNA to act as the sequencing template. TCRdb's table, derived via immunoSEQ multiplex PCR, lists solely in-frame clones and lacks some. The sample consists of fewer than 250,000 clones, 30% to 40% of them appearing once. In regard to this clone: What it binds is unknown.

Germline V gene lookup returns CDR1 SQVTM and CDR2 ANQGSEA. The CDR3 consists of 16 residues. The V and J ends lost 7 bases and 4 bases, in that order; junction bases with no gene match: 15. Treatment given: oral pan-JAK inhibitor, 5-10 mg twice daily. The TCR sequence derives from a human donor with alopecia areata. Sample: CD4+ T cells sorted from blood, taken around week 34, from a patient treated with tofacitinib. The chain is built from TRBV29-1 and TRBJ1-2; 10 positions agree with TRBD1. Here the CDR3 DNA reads TGCAGCGCTGCCGGGACAGGGGAGACGACCGGCTATGGCTACACCTTC. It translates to CSAAGTGETTGYGYTF. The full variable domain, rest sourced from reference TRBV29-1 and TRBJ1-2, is SAVISQKPSRDICQRGTSLTIQCQVDSQVTMMFWYRQQPGQSLTLIATANQGSEATYESGFVIDKFPISRPNLTFSTLTVSNMSPEDSSIYLCSAAGTGETTGYGYTFGSGTRLTVV.